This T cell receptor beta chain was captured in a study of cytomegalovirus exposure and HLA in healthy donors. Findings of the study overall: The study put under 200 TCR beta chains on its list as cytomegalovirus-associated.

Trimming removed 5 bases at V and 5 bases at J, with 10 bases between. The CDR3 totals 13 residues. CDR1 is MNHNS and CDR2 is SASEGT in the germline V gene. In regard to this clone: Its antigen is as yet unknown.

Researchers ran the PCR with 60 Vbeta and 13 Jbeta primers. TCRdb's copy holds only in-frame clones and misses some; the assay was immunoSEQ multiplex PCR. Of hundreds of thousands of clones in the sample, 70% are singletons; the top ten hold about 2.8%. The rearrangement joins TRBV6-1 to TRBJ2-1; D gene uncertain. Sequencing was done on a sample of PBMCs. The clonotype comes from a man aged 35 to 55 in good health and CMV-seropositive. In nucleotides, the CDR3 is TGTGCCAGCAGTTTGATAGCAAACAATGAGCAGTTCTTC. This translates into CASSLIANNEQFF.